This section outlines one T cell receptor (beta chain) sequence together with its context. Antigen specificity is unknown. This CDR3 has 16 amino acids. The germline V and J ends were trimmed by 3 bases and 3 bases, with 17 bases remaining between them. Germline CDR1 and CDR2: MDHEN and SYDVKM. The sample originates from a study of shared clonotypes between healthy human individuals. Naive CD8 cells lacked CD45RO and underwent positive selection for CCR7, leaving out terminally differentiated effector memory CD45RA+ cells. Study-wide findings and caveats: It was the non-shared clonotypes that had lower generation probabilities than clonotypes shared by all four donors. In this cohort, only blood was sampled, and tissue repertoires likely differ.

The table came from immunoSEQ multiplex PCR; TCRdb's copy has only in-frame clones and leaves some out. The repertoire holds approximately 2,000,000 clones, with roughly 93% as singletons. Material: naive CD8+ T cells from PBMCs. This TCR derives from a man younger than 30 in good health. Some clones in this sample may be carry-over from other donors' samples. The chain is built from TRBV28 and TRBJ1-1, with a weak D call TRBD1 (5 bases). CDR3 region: CASSLRRPRGDTEAFF. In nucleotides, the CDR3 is TGTGCCAGCAGTTTGAGGAGACCGCGGGGGGACACTGAAGCTTTCTTT. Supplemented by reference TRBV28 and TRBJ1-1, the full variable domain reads DVKVTQSSRYLVKRTGEKVFLECVQDMDHENMFWYRQDPGLGLRLIYFSYDVKMKEKGDIPEGYSVSREKKERFSLILESASTNQTSMYLCASSLRRPRGDTEAFFGQGTRLTVV.